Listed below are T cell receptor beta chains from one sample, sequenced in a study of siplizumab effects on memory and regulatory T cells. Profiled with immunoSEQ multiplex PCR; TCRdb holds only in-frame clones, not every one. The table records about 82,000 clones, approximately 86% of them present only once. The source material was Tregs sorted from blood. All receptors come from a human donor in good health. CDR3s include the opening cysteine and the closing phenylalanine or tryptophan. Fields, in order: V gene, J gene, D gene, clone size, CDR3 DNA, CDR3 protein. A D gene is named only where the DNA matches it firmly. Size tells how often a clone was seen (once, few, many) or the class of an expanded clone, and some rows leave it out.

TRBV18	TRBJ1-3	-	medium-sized	TGTGCCAGCTCACCGTCCAGGGTGGAGGCTGGAAACACCATATATTTT	CASSPSRVEAGNTIYF
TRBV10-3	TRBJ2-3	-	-	TGTGCCATCAGAAGCACAGATACGCAGTATTTT	CAIRSTDTQYF
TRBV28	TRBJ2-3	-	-	TGTGCCAGCAGTTCACTTGCCTCGACTAAAAGGCAGTATTTT	CASSSLASTKRQYF
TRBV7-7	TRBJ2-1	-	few	TGTGCCAGCAGCGAGGGAGTGTTCAATGAGCAGTTCTTC	CASSEGVFNEQFF
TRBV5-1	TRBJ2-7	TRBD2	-	TGCGCCAGCAGCGGGACTAGCGGAACCTACGAGCAGTACTTC	CASSGTSGTYEQYF
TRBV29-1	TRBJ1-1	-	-	TGCAGCGGCCGAGGAGGGGGGTGGACTGAAGCTTTCTTT	CSGRGGGWTEAFF
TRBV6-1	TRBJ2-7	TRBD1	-	TGTGCCAGCAGGGGGACAGGGGACTACGAGCAGTACTTC	CASRGTGDYEQYF
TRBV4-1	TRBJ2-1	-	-	TGCGCCAGCAGCCAGAGGGACCGGGCGGGGAATGAGCAGTTCTTC	CASSQRDRAGNEQFF
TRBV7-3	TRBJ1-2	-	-	TGTGCCAGCAGCTTAACTGGGGGGCCATCTGACGGCTACACCTTC	CASSLTGGPSDGYTF
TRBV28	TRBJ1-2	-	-	TGTGCCAGCAGTTTTACAGGGAGGAGTAACTATGGCTACACCTTC	CASSFTGRSNYGYTF
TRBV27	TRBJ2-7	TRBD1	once	TGTGCCAGCAGTTTCCGACGACAGGGGGCCGAGCAGTACTTC	CASSFRRQGAEQYF
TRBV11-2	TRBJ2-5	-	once	TGTGCCAGCAGCTTGTGGCCAGAGACCCAGTACTTC	CASSLWPETQYF
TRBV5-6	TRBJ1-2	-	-	TGTGCCAGCAGTGGTGGCTACACCTTC	CASSGGYTF
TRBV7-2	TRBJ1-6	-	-	TGTGCCAGCAACCCCCCCGGGACGGATAATTCACCCCTCCACTTT	CASNPPGTDNSPLHF
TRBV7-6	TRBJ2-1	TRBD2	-	TGTGCCAGCAGCTTAGAGTTAGGGAGGGTCAATGAGCAGTTCTTC	CASSLELGRVNEQFF
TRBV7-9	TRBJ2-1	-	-	TGTGCCAGCAGCTTCCTCAATGAGCAGTTCTTC	CASSFLNEQFF